The rows below give T cell receptor beta chains drawn from one sample of a study of blood T cell repertoires in COVID-19. Some clones are missing from TCRdb's copy, which holds only in-frame ones; the method was immunoSEQ multiplex PCR. The sample comprises a few hundred thousand clones, 75% to 85% of which are singletons, and about 5.1% rests with the top ten. Sequences were obtained from peripheral blood. The origin of the receptors is a man aged 50-59 years with active or convalescent COVID-19. Each CDR3 is given with its conserved first and last residue. D genes are given only for firm matches. Clone size is given for some rows only: seen once, a few or many times, or a class if the clone is expanded.

.,.,TRBJ2-1,TRBV30,CAWSAGIVRTGEQFF,TGTGCCTGGAGTGCGGGGATTGTGAGGACCGGTGAGCAGTTCTTC
.,.,TRBJ2-7,TRBV6-6,CASRQGRYEQYF,TGTGCCAGCAGGCAAGGGAGATACGAGCAGTACTTC
.,.,TRBJ1-1,TRBV7-9,CASSYLRAEAFF,TGTGCCAGCAGCTACCTTCGGGCTGAAGCTTTCTTT
few,.,TRBJ1-5,TRBV25-1,CASSSSGGSGNQPQHF,TGTGCCAGCAGTTCCTCGGGGGGGAGTGGCAATCAGCCCCAGCATTTT
once,.,TRBJ1-5,TRBV5-6,CASSRRGGKGNQPQHF,TGTGCCAGCAGCCGGAGGGGGGGAAAGGGCAATCAGCCCCAGCATTTT
.,.,TRBJ2-7,TRBV29-1,CSVEGGGGGSIEQYF,TGCAGCGTTGAAGGAGGAGGTGGAGGGAGCATCGAGCAGTACTTC
.,TRBD2,TRBJ2-5,TRBV30,CAWRLAGGKETQYF,TGTGCCTGGAGGCTAGCGGGAGGTAAAGAGACCCAGTACTTC
few,TRBD2,TRBJ2-7,TRBV4-1,CASSQAGTSGSSYEQYF,TGCGCCAGCAGCCAGGCCGGGACTAGCGGGAGTTCCTACGAGCAGTACTTC
.,TRBD1,TRBJ1-2,TRBV12-3/TRBV12-4,CASSLDRDYGYTF,TGTGCCAGCAGTCTGGACAGGGACTATGGCTACACCTTC
once,.,TRBJ1-5,TRBV7-2,CASSARQAYSNQPQHF,TGTGCCAGCAGCGCACGACAGGCCTATAGCAATCAGCCCCAGCATTTT
.,.,TRBJ2-7,TRBV18,CASSPRGLTYEQYF,TGTGCCAGCTCACCACGCGGACTAACCTACGAGCAGTACTTC
.,.,TRBJ2-7,TRBV4-2,CASSQDLAAAYEQYF,TGTGCCAGCAGCCAAGACCTAGCCGCCGCCTACGAGCAGTACTTC
.,.,TRBJ2-5,TRBV18,CASSPPGGRTQYF,TGTGCCAGCTCACCTCCAGGGGGGCGGACCCAGTACTTC
once,.,TRBJ2-2,TRBV28,CASRYTGPLTGELFF,TGTGCCAGCAGGTATACAGGGCCCCTTACCGGGGAGCTGTTTTTT
once,.,TRBJ2-6,TRBV21-1,CASSRTGVPIDSGANVLTF,TGTGCCAGCAGCCGAACCGGGGTACCGATCGACTCTGGGGCCAACGTCCTGACTTTC
few,TRBD1,TRBJ1-2,TRBV29-1,CSVEGGTEGYTF,TGCAGCGTTGAAGGGGGGACAGAGGGCTACACCTTC
.,.,TRBJ1-5,TRBV4-2,CASSQGGGSNQPQHF,TGTGCCAGCAGCCAAGGGGGGGGGAGCAATCAGCCCCAGCATTTT
.,.,TRBJ2-7,TRBV3-1/TRBV3-2,CASRPAGGPEQYF,TGTGCCAGCCGCCCTGCAGGAGGGCCCGAGCAGTACTTC
.,TRBD2,TRBJ2-1,TRBV10-2,CASNPSGRGSYNEQFF,TGCGCCAGCAACCCTAGCGGGAGGGGTTCCTACAATGAGCAGTTCTTC
.,TRBD1,TRBJ2-1,TRBV3-1/TRBV3-2,CASSQEGGLRRAYNEQFF,TGTGCCAGCAGCCAAGAAGGGGGCCTGCGGCGAGCCTACAATGAGCAGTTCTTC
.,.,TRBJ1-1,TRBV7-2,CASSDIGRNTEAFF,TGTGCCAGCAGCGATATCGGGAGGAACACTGAAGCTTTCTTT
.,.,TRBJ1-2,TRBV20-1,CSASRRLQGYTF,TGCAGTGCTAGTCGACGACTCCAGGGCTACACCTTC
once,.,TRBJ1-3,TRBV5-1,CASSLVTGSGNTIYF,TGCGCCAGCAGCTTGGTTACGGGCTCTGGAAACACCATATATTTT
few,.,TRBJ2-7,TRBV12-3/TRBV12-4,CASSPLIAGNQYF,TGTGCCAGCAGTCCCTTAATAGCTGGCAACCAGTACTTC
many,TRBD2,TRBJ2-2,TRBV7-2,CASTWGGSNTGELFF,TGTGCCAGCACCTGGGGGGGTTCGAACACCGGGGAGCTGTTTTTT
.,TRBD1,TRBJ2-7,TRBV13,CASSFDREWYEQYF,TGTGCCAGCAGCTTCGACAGGGAGTGGTACGAGCAGTACTTC
.,TRBD2,TRBJ2-3,TRBV5-5,CASTKLAGVDTQYF,TGTGCCAGCACCAAATTAGCGGGAGTGGATACGCAGTATTTT
.,.,TRBJ1-2,TRBV7-8,CASSLDTGRHGYTF,TGTGCCAGCAGCCTAGACACAGGGCGGCATGGCTACACCTTC
.,.,TRBJ1-4,TRBV30,CAWGRDEKLFF,TGTGCCTGGGGGAGGGATGAAAAACTGTTTTTT
.,.,TRBJ1-1,TRBV25-1,CASSFGGTEAFF,TGTGCCAGCAGTTTCGGGGGCACTGAAGCTTTCTTT
.,TRBD1,TRBJ1-2,TRBV2,CASSTTDRAYGYTF,TGTGCCAGCAGTACCACTGACAGGGCCTATGGCTACACCTTC
.,TRBD1,TRBJ1-1,TRBV2,CASSDATGGERPEAFF,TGTGCCAGCAGTGACGCGACAGGGGGCGAGAGACCTGAAGCTTTCTTT
.,.,TRBJ2-7,TRBV4-1,CASSHSGASYEQYF,TGCGCCAGCAGCCATTCCGGAGCTAGCTACGAGCAGTACTTC
.,TRBD2,TRBJ2-5,TRBV19,CASSIGGTSGRTAQETQYF,TGTGCCAGTAGTATCGGGGGGACTAGCGGGAGGACAGCCCAAGAGACCCAGTACTTC
.,TRBD1,TRBJ1-2,TRBV7-8,CASSTGTGRDGYTF,TGTGCCAGCAGCACCGGGACAGGCAGGGATGGCTACACCTTC
.,TRBD1,TRBJ2-7,TRBV6-2/TRBV6-3,CASSAYPGQGTYEQYF,TGTGCCAGCAGTGCCTACCCGGGACAGGGAACCTACGAGCAGTACTTC
.,TRBD2,TRBJ2-2,TRBV27,CASSSTGTSAGELFF,TGTGCCAGCAGTTCCACCGGGACTAGCGCCGGGGAGCTGTTTTTT
.,.,TRBJ1-1,TRBV6-5,CASNPGGATEAFF,TGTGCCAGCAACCCCGGGGGGGCCACTGAAGCTTTCTTT
few,TRBD1,TRBJ1-1,TRBV3-1/TRBV3-2,CASSRQQGYSGEAFF,TGTGCCAGCAGCCGCCAACAGGGGTATTCTGGTGAAGCTTTCTTT
.,TRBD2,TRBJ2-3,TRBV6-6,CASRASGSSDTQYF,TGTGCCAGCAGGGCGAGCGGGAGCTCAGATACGCAGTATTTT
.,.,TRBJ2-3,TRBV28,CASSFKRGTDTQYF,TGTGCCAGCAGTTTTAAACGGGGCACAGATACGCAGTATTTT
.,.,TRBJ2-1,TRBV5-8,CASSSEGGPSSYNEQFF,TGTGCCAGCAGCTCCGAGGGAGGACCGAGCTCCTACAATGAGCAGTTCTTC
.,TRBD1,TRBJ2-7,TRBV28,CASRPGQGANEQYF,TGTGCCAGCAGGCCCGGACAGGGGGCGAACGAGCAGTACTTC
.,TRBD1,TRBJ1-1,TRBV30,CAWIRTGGTEAFF,TGTGCCTGGATTCGGACAGGGGGCACTGAAGCTTTCTTT